Following are 23 T cell receptor beta chains from one sample sequenced in a study of blood T cell repertoires in COVID-19. The table came from immunoSEQ multiplex PCR; TCRdb's copy has only in-frame clones and leaves some out. The table has about 140,000 clones, 60% to 80% seen once. Sequencing was carried out using PBMCs or T cells enriched from blood (not recorded which). These receptors all stem from a woman aged 45-59 years who had recovered from COVID-19.

The V and J genes are TRBV7-9 and TRBJ1-4, with D perhaps matching TRBD1 (6 bases). V lost 6 bases and J lost 7, with 18 bases in between. CDR1 SEHNR and CDR2 FQNEAQ come from the germline V gene (reference sequence). The CDR3 is made up of 15 amino acids. The chain's CDR3 is CASSSAQGIGEKLFF. In DNA, the CDR3 is TGTGCCAGCAGTTCAGCACAGGGAATAGGTGAAAAACTGTTTTTT.

The genes are TRBV5-6 and TRBJ2-7; a weak D match, TRBD1 (5 bases). CDR1 SGHDT and CDR2 YYEEEE come from the germline V gene. This CDR3 comprises 14 residues. V dropped 3 bases and J dropped 2 bases, with 12 bases sitting between them. This chain's CDR3 is CASSSRAVAYEQYF. For the CDR3, the DNA is TGTGCCAGCAGCTCCAGGGCGGTCGCCTACGAGCAGTACTTC. The whole variable domain, filled in from reference TRBV5-6 and TRBJ2-7, reads DAGVTQSPTHLIKTRGQQVTLRCSPKSGHDTVSWYQQALGQGPQFIFQYYEEEERQRGNFPDRFSGHQFPNYSSELNVNALLLGDSALYLCASSSRAVAYEQYFGPGTRLTVT.

CDR3 sequence reads: CASSIGQGSSKREQFF. CDR3 DNA sequence: TGCGCCAGCAGTATCGGACAGGGAAGTAGCAAGCGTGAGCAGTTCTTC. The V and J genes are TRBV10-1 and TRBJ2-1; 8 positions agree with TRBD1. The germline gives CDR1 WNHNN, CDR2 SYGVQD (reference sequence). J lost 9 bases, V lost 5 bases, and 15 bases had no gene match. There are 16 residues in the CDR3.

The CDR3 sequence is CASSMVSGGAYYNEQFF. The DNA for the CDR3 is TGTGCCAGTAGTATGGTTAGCGGGGGCGCGTACTACAATGAGCAGTTCTTC. The chain employs TRBV19 and TRBJ2-1; 9 positions match TRBD2. This CDR3 has 17 residues. J was trimmed by 3 bases and V by 3 bases; bases with no gene match: 9. CDR1 and CDR2 from the germline V gene are LNHDA and SQIVND (reference sequence).

This clone was recorded once. V and J are TRBV9 and TRBJ2-7, with a possible D match to TRBD1 (7 bases). CDR3 length: 14 amino acids. CDR1 SGDLS and CDR2 YYNGEE come from the germline V gene. V was trimmed by 0 bases and J by 7 bases, leaving 14 bases between them. The CDR3 nucleotides are TGTGCCAGCAGCGTAGGAGACAGGGCGGGGGAGCAGTACTTC. Its translation is CASSVGDRAGEQYF.

The chain recombines TRBV6-6 with TRBJ1-2, with D unclear. The germline V gene has CDR1 MNHNY and CDR2 SVGAGI (reference sequence). The CDR3 length is 13 residues. V shed 2 bases and J shed 7 bases, with 11 bases lying between them. CDR3 region: CASSYRQALGYTF. DNA for the CDR3: TGTGCCAGCAGTTACAGGCAGGCCCTTGGCTACACCTTC.

The rearrangement links TRBV3-1 (or the pseudogene TRBV3-2) to TRBJ2-7, with TRBD2 matching 7 bases. V was pared by 1 base and J by 4 bases, with 10 bases of the junction left unmatched. The CDR3 is 16 amino acids. The germline gives CDR1 LGHDT, CDR2 YNNKEL (reference sequence). The CDR3 loop is CASSQGHPAGRYEQYF. CDR3 nucleotides: TGTGCCAGCAGCCAAGGCCATCCAGCGGGGAGGTACGAGCAGTACTTC.

In its sample, this clone was seen once. This rearrangement joins TRBV3-1 (or the pseudogene TRBV3-2) to TRBJ2-2; 16 bases match TRBD2. Germline V gene lookup returns CDR1 LGHDT and CDR2 YNNKEL (reference sequence). The trim removed 7 bases at V and 3 bases at J, leaving 2 bases unmatched. CDR3 length equals 16 residues. The CDR3 protein is CASTGLAGGDTGELFF. The CDR3 DNA sequence: TGTGCCAGCACGGGACTAGCGGGGGGGGACACCGGGGAGCTGTTTTTT.

The rearrangement uses TRBV9 and TRBJ2-7, with D perhaps TRBD1 (6 bases). From germline, CDR1 is SGDLS and CDR2 YYNGEE. The CDR3 has 14 residues. V lost 4 bases, J lost 4 bases, and 15 bases lay in between. CDR3 nucleotides: TGTGCCAGCAGCAGGGGGACGGCCAAATACGAGCAGTACTTC. It translates to CASSRGTAKYEQYF.

V and J are TRBV7-6 and TRBJ1-5; possible D gene TRBD1, 5 bases. The CDR3 extends over 17 amino acids. Looked up from germline, CDR1 is SGHVS and CDR2 is FNYEAQ. Trimming left V 1 base short and J 2 bases short, with 15 bases between. The CDR3 loop reads CASSLVAHTGRNQPQHF. Here the CDR3 DNA reads TGTGCCAGCAGCTTAGTGGCCCACACAGGTCGCAATCAGCCCCAGCATTTT.

There are a few counts of this clone. The rearrangement uses TRBV7-9 and TRBJ2-1; a weak D match, TRBD2 (6 bases). CDR1 and CDR2 (germline): SEHNR, FQNEAQ (reference sequence). This CDR3 contains 14 residues. V lost 2 bases and J 6 bases, leaving 11 bases between the germline ends. The CDR3 region has the DNA TGTGCCAGCAGCTTATGGCGGGATGTCAATGAGCAGTTCTTC. Translation: CASSLWRDVNEQFF.

The V gene is TRBV4-1, the J gene TRBJ1-1; a weak D match, TRBD1 (6 bases). CDR3 length equals 14 residues. In germline, CDR1 is MGHRA, CDR2 YSYEKL. V lost 2 bases, J lost 7 bases, and 14 bases lay in between. CDR3 nucleotide sequence: TGCGCCAGCAGCCAAAACGGGGGGGCAGTTGAAGCTTTCTTT. Translation gives CASSQNGGAVEAFF.

The V and J genes are TRBV27 and TRBJ1-4; maybe TRBD1 (6 bases). The CDR3 has 15 amino acids. Trimming stripped 0 bases from V and 3 bases from J, with 8 bases between. Germline V gene sequence: CDR1 MNHEY, CDR2 SMNVEV (reference sequence). CDR3 residues: CASSLSGGPNEKLFF. CDR3 bases: TGTGCCAGCAGTTTATCGGGGGGGCCTAATGAAAAACTGTTTTTT.

The chain couples TRBV5-1 to TRBJ1-3; D is unclear. Trimming stripped 0 bases from V and 1 base from J, with 14 bases between. The CDR3 contains 17 residues. Germline CDR1 and CDR2: SGHRS and YFSETQ. CDR3 protein: CASSLAGGGLSGNTIYF. In DNA, the CDR3 is TGCGCCAGCAGCTTGGCCGGAGGAGGCCTATCTGGAAACACCATATATTTT.

The sample holds one count of this clone. The chain is built from TRBV21-1 and TRBJ2-5; the DNA was not compared with TRBD2, the D call given in the table. TRBV21-1 is classified as a pseudogene. The CDR3 sequence is 11 residues long. The CDR3 sequence is CASSPQETQYF. The DNA of the CDR3 is TGTGCCAGCAGCCCTCAAGAGACCCAGTACTTC.

V and J are TRBV2 and TRBJ1-5, with D possibly being TRBD1 (6 bases). Trimming cost V 5 bases and J 2 bases, with 13 bases left between them. The CDR3 spans 15 residues. Germline V CDR1 and CDR2: SNHLY, FYNNEI. The CDR3 loop reads CASSPHRQGNQPQHF. CDR3 in DNA: TGTGCCAGCAGTCCCCATCGACAGGGCAATCAGCCCCAGCATTTT.

This chain connects TRBV10-3 to TRBJ2-1, with 11 bases that match TRBD2. This CDR3 has 16 residues. Trimming at V came to 0 bases and at J to 7 bases, leaving 5 bases not matched to a gene. Germline CDR1 and CDR2: ENHRY and SYGVKD. The CDR3 region is CAISESIAGGWNEQFF. The CDR3 DNA reads as TGTGCCATCAGTGAGTCGATAGCGGGGGGGTGGAATGAGCAGTTCTTC.

The rearrangement links TRBV28 to TRBJ1-2, with D unresolved. The germline V and J ends were trimmed by 8 bases and 3 bases, with 7 bases remaining between them. CDR3 length: 11 residues. Germline-derived CDR1 and CDR2 are MDHEN and SYDVKM. The CDR3 reads CASQRYYGYTF. The CDR3 DNA reads as TGTGCCAGCCAGCGGTACTATGGCTACACCTTC.

This sequence joins TRBV18 and TRBJ1-4; TRBD1 aligns across 7 bases. From germline, CDR1 is KGHSH and CDR2 LQKENI. J was trimmed by 7 bases and V by 3 bases; bases with no gene match: 11. CDR3 size: 16 residues. CDR3 region: CASSPWDSLEGEKLFF. CDR3 bases: TGTGCCAGCTCACCCTGGGACAGCCTTGAGGGTGAAAAACTGTTTTTT.

This clone was seen only a few times. The chain couples TRBV9 to TRBJ1-4; D gene uncertain. The CDR3 extends over 15 amino acids. Trimming removed 0 bases from V and 5 bases from J, with 11 bases in between. CDR1 is SGDLS and CDR2 is YYNGEE in the germline V gene. The CDR3: CASSVVGSGNEKLFF. The CDR3, as DNA: TGTGCCAGCAGCGTAGTCGGCAGCGGGAATGAAAAACTGTTTTTT.

The V and J genes are TRBV5-1 and TRBJ2-1; 10 bases align to TRBD2. CDR1 and CDR2 from the germline V gene are SGHRS and YFSETQ. J lost 6 bases, V lost 1 base, and 7 bases had no gene match. CDR3 length: 16 residues. DNA for the CDR3: TGCGCCAGCAGCTTGCCTAGCGGGAGTGGGCTCAATGAGCAGTTCTTC. It encodes CASSLPSGSGLNEQFF.

The chain couples TRBV27 to TRBJ1-1; 9 positions match TRBD1. CDR3 length: 15 residues. The junction had 9 bases not matched to a gene; V was cut back by 4 bases and J by 6 bases. The germline CDR1 and CDR2 sequences are MNHEY and SMNVEV (reference sequence). This CDR3 reads CASSSTGTGTPEAFF. In DNA form, the CDR3 reads TGTGCCAGCAGTTCGACCGGGACAGGGACTCCTGAAGCTTTCTTT.

The CDR3 region is CASSARQGAQDTEAFF. The CDR3 DNA sequence: TGTGCCAGCAGCGCCCGACAGGGGGCGCAGGACACTGAAGCTTTCTTT. The gene calls are TRBV11-3 and TRBJ1-1, with TRBD1 identical over 10 bases. This CDR3 comprises 16 residues. CDR1 and CDR2 from the germline V gene are SGHNT and YENEEA. V shed 5 bases, J shed 3 bases, and the junction held 9 bases outside the gene matches. The variable domain in full, with the rest retrieved from reference TRBV11-3 and TRBJ1-1, is EAGVVQSPRYKIIEKKQPVAFWCNPISGHNTLYWYLQNLGQGPELLIRYENEEAVDDSQLPKDRFSAERLKGVDSTLKIQPAELGDSAVYLCASSARQGAQDTEAFFGQGTRLTVV.